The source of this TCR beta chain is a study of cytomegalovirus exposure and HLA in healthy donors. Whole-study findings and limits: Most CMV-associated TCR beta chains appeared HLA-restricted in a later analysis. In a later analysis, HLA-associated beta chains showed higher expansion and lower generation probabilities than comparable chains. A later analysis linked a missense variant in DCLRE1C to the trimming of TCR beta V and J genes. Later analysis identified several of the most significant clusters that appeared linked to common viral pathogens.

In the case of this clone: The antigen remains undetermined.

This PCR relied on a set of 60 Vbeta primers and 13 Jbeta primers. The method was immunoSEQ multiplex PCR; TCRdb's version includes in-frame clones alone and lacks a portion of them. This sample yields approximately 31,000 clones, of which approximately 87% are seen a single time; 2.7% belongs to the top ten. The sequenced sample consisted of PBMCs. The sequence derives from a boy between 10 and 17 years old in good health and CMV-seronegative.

In DNA form, the CDR3 reads TGTGCCATCAGTGGATCAGGGATCGAGCAGTACTTC. Translating gives CAISGSGIEQYF. The rearrangement joins TRBV10-3 to TRBJ2-7; a possible D gene is TRBD1 (5 bases). Germline V gene data show CDR1 as ENHRY and CDR2 as SYGVKD. The CDR3 spans 12 residues. V lost 4 bases and J 6 bases, leaving 10 bases between the germline ends.